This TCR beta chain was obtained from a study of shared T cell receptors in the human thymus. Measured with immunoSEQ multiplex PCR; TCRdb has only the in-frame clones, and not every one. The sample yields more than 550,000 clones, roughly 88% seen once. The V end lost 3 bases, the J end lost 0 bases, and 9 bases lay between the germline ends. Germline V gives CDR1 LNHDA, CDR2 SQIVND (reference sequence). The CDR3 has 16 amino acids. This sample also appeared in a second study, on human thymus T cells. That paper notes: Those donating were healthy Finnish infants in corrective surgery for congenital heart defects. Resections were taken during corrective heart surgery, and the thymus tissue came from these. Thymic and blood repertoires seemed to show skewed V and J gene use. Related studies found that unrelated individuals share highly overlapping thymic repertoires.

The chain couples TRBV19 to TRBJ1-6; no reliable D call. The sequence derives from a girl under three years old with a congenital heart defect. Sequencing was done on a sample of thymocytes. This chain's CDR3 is CASSIGGSSYNSPLHF. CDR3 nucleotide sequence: TGTGCCAGTAGTATCGGAGGGAGCTCCTATAATTCACCCCTCCACTTT.